Included here is one TCR beta chain sequence, with context. Its specificity is not known. This record comes from a study of regulatory T cells in long-lasting Graves disease. For the study at large: Over 5 years on antithyroid drugs plus positive TSH receptor antibodies marked Graves' disease as persistent.

The junction had 7 bases not matched to a gene; V was cut back by 0 bases and J by 4 bases. The CDR3 has 17 residues. The germline gives CDR1 SEHNR, CDR2 FQNEAQ (reference sequence). Noted time point: persistent/refractory GD, antithyroid drugs over 5 years with positive TRAb. The TCR library was made from RNA that had been extracted from PBMCs in TRIzol. Graves' disease diagnoses used American Thyroid Association guidelines. The source of the patients was an endocrinology department in Xi'an, China. Both iRepertoire HTBI primers and Arm-PCR of CDR3 regions were used to build the TCR beta libraries. In TCRdb, the multiplex PCR reads were re-called with MiXCR into one record per CDR3 protein. The table has about 460,000 distinct CDR3 sequences, 20% to 25% seen once. Whole-study results and caveats: Persistent cases of Graves' showed reduced TCR diversity relative to newly diagnosed patients.

The gene calls are TRBV7-9 and TRBJ2-1, with TRBD1 identical over 9 bases. Sequenced material: peripheral blood mononuclear cells (PBMCs), taken when the disease was refractory, from a patient treated with antithyroid drugs. This clonotype was sampled from a female donor with Graves disease. In DNA, the CDR3 is TGTGCCAGCAGCTTAGCATATTCGGGACAGGGATACAATGAGCAGTTCTTC. Its translation is CASSLAYSGQGYNEQFF.